These 22 T cell receptor beta chains were all obtained from the same sample, sequenced in a study of blood T cell repertoires in COVID-19. Using immunoSEQ multiplex PCR, the repertoire was profiled, and TCRdb retains in-frame clones only, with some absent. The sample consists of 300,000 to 400,000 clones, roughly 86% of them appearing once. Sequenced input: peripheral blood. The receptor set was obtained from a man aged 25 to 40 with COVID-19, enrolled during active disease.

The genes are TRBV6-2 or TRBV6-3 and TRBJ2-5; TRBD2 matches at 14 bases. Trimming at V came to 0 bases and at J to 2 bases, leaving 5 bases not matched to a gene. The CDR3 is 18 amino acids. Germline CDR1 MNHEY, CDR2 SVGEGT. CDR3 sequence (DNA): TGTGCCAGCAGTTACTCGCGGGGACTAGCGGGGGAACAAGAGACCCAGTACTTC. Protein sequence: CASSYSRGLAGEQETQYF.

The chain uses TRBV6-5 and TRBJ2-7; 10 positions match TRBD1. V was clipped by 0 bases and J by 4 bases; unmatched bases: 3. There are 15 residues in the CDR3. Germline V gene sequence: CDR1 MNHEY, CDR2 SVGAGI. As DNA, the CDR3 is TGTGCCAGCAGTTACTCCCAGGACAGGGGGTACGAGCAGTACTTC. Translated, it gives CASSYSQDRGYEQYF.

This clone was counted between two and nine times. V is TRBV10-3 and J is TRBJ2-7, with a possible D match to TRBD2 (5 bases). The CDR3 contains 12 residues. The germline V and J ends were trimmed by 10 bases and 5 bases, with 15 bases remaining between them. Germline assignment: CDR1 ENHRY and CDR2 SYGVKD. The CDR3 reads CANSVMGDEQYF. CDR3 coding DNA: TGTGCCAACTCTGTAATGGGAGACGAGCAGTACTTC.

The CDR3 DNA reads TGTGCCAGCAGCCTACAGGGTGCGAGTCAGCCCCAGCATTTT. It specifies CASSLQGASQPQHF. The rearrangement uses TRBV3-1 (or the pseudogene TRBV3-2) and TRBJ1-5; D possibly corresponds to TRBD1 (6 bases). This CDR3 has 14 amino acids. Germline CDR1 reads LGHDT; CDR2 reads YNNKEL (reference sequence). Deletions cut 4 bases from V and 6 bases from J, with 13 bases between.

The chain joins TRBV6-2 or TRBV6-3 to TRBJ1-2, with 9 nucleotides matching TRBD1. The J segment lost 2 bases and the V segment lost 6 bases, leaving 7 bases of the junction unmatched. CDR3 length: 15 amino acids. Per germline, CDR1 MNHEY and CDR2 SVGEGT. CDR3 sequence reads: CASSPPGTGNYGYTF. For the CDR3, the DNA is TGTGCCAGCAGCCCACCCGGGACAGGGAACTATGGCTACACCTTC.

The chain uses TRBV1 and TRBJ2-5; TRBD1, the table's D call, was not compared with the DNA. TRBV1 corresponds to a pseudogene. There are 17 residues in the CDR3. CDR3 sequence: CTSSQRLPSGERETQYF. CDR3 DNA: TGCACCAGCAGCCAGAGACTACCTTCAGGGGAGAGGGAGACCCAGTACTTC.

The rearrangement links TRBV21-1 to TRBJ2-7; TRBD2, the table's D call, lacks a check against the DNA. TRBV21-1 is given as a pseudogene. The CDR3 covers 17 residues. The CDR3, as DNA: TGTGCCAGCAGCGCCGGGCTAGCGGGAGGGCCCTCGTGTGAGCAGTACTTC. Translated: CASSAGLAGGPSCEQYF.

The chain has TRBV4-1 and TRBJ1-5, with 9 bases aligning to TRBD1. J gave up 10 bases and V 0 bases, and 7 bases lay outside the gene matches. In germline, CDR1 is MGHRA, CDR2 YSYEKL. This CDR3 is 15 amino acids long. The CDR3 is CASSQDRRDREPQHF. CDR3 sequence (DNA): TGCGCCAGCAGCCAAGATAGGCGGGACAGGGAACCCCAGCATTTT.

This chain joins TRBV3-1 (or the pseudogene TRBV3-2) and TRBJ1-1; D remains unclear. This CDR3 spans 15 amino acids. V lost 3 bases and J 0 bases, leaving 11 bases between the germline ends. Germline lookup yields CDR1 LGHDT and CDR2 YNNKEL (reference sequence). CDR3 coding DNA: TGTGCCAGCAGCCAGCCATGGGCGATGAACACTGAAGCTTTCTTT. Translation gives CASSQPWAMNTEAFF.

The CDR3 sequence: CASSYGRGGRDNEQFF. Here the CDR3 DNA reads TGTGCCAGCAGCTATGGGCGGGGGGGCCGCGACAATGAGCAGTTCTTC. The rearrangement joins TRBV6-2 or TRBV6-3 to TRBJ2-1; 9 bases line up with TRBD2. Looked up from germline, CDR1 is MNHEY and CDR2 is SVGEGT. The CDR3 is 16 amino acids. Losses at the gene ends were 6 bases for V and 5 bases for J; bases not matched to a gene: 11.

V gene TRBV28 combines with J gene TRBJ1-6; the D is unclear. CDR3 length: 12 residues. V was pared by 4 bases and J by 7 bases, with 5 bases between. Germline V lookup: CDR1 MDHEN, CDR2 SYDVKM. This CDR3 is CASSSTNSPLHF. The CDR3 DNA follows: TGTGCCAGCAGTTCCACAAATTCACCCCTCCACTTT.

This clone has only one observation. The chain combines TRBV6-5 with TRBJ1-4; D is ambiguous. CDR1 is MNHEY and CDR2 is SVGAGI in the germline V gene. V shed 4 bases and J shed 1 base, with 7 bases lying between them. The CDR3 is made up of 14 amino acids. The CDR3: CASSLSRTNEKLFF. DNA of the CDR3: TGTGCCAGCAGTTTGAGTAGAACTAATGAAAAACTGTTTTTT.

The rearrangement links TRBV7-2 to TRBJ2-7, with TRBD1 as a possible D gene (5 bases). Germline-derived CDR1 and CDR2 are SGHTA and FQGNSA. The CDR3 is made up of 14 amino acids. Between the trimmed V and J ends, which lost 5 bases and 1 base, there was a span of 12 bases. The CDR3 DNA is TGTGCCAGCAGCCCCCGACAGACATCCTACGAGCAGTACTTC. Residues: CASSPRQTSYEQYF. The entire variable domain, with the rest obtained from reference TRBV7-2 and TRBJ2-7, is as follows: GAGVSQSPSNKVTEKGKDVELRCDPISGHTALYWYRQSLGQGLEFLIYFQGNSAPDKSGLPSDRFSAERTGGSVSTLTIQRTQQEDSAVYLCASSPRQTSYEQYFGPGTRLTVT.

The chain joins TRBV6-1 to TRBJ2-1; 14 positions agree with TRBD2. V lost 4 bases, J lost 9 bases, and 8 bases stayed unmatched. CDR3 length: 16 amino acids. Looked up from germline, CDR1 is MNHNS and CDR2 is SASEGT. The CDR3 sequence is CASSGLAGGFASEQFF. In DNA form, the CDR3 reads TGTGCCAGCAGTGGACTAGCGGGGGGGTTCGCCAGTGAGCAGTTCTTC.

Details on this clone: The same CDR3 arises from other DNA sequences in this sample as well. The chain recombines TRBV5-4 with TRBJ1-2, with D perhaps matching TRBD1 (6 bases). Between the trimmed V and J ends, which lost 3 bases and 4 bases, there was a span of 7 bases. The CDR3 loop spans 12 amino acids. From germline, CDR1 is SGHNT and CDR2 YYREEE (reference sequence). This CDR3 is CASSSGAYGYTF. CDR3 DNA sequence: TGTGCCAGCAGCTCAGGGGCCTATGGCTACACCTTC.

This clone was detected a few times. The CDR3 nucleotides are TGTGCCAGCAGTTACGCGCATTTAAGCGGGACTGAGCAGTTCTTC. This encodes CASSYAHLSGTEQFF. The chain has TRBV6-2 or TRBV6-3 and TRBJ2-1, with TRBD2 matching over 7 bases. The germline V gene has CDR1 MNHEY and CDR2 SVGEGT. The ends lost 2 bases at V and 9 bases at J; junction bases unmatched: 10. The CDR3 sequence is 15 residues long.

The sample holds a few counts of this clone. This chain joins TRBV5-1 and TRBJ2-3; the D gene is possibly TRBD1 (5 bases). V lost 1 base and J 5 bases, leaving 20 bases between the germline ends. Germline-derived CDR1 and CDR2 are SGHRS and YFSETQ. The CDR3 runs to 17 residues. In nucleotides, the CDR3 is TGCGCCAGCAGCTTGAGCGCAGGGTTAGGCTCTATAGATACGCAGTATTTT. It yields the protein CASSLSAGLGSIDTQYF. The complete variable domain, with remaining parts taken from reference TRBV5-1 and TRBJ2-3, reads KAGVTQTPRYLIKTRGQQVTLSCSPISGHRSVSWYQQTPGQGLQFLFEYFSETQRNKGNFPGRFSGRQFSNSRSEMNVSTLELGDSALYLCASSLSAGLGSIDTQYFGPGTRLTVL.

The genes are TRBV7-9 and TRBJ1-4; weak D call: TRBD1 (6 bases). V lost 5 bases to trimming and J lost 5 bases, with 15 bases between them. The CDR3 extends over 15 amino acids. Germline CDR1 and CDR2: SEHNR and FQNEAQ (reference sequence). CDR3 sequence: CASSRRVGANEKLFF. The DNA of the CDR3 is TGTGCCAGCAGCCGCCGGGTGGGGGCAAATGAAAAACTGTTTTTT.

The gene calls are TRBV5-1 and TRBJ2-5, with 10 bases that match TRBD1. J gave up 5 bases and V 4 bases, and 2 bases lay outside the gene matches. Germline-derived CDR1 and CDR2 are SGHRS and YFSETQ. The CDR3 spans 13 residues. The CDR3 region has the DNA TGCGCCAGCAGCCCGGGACAGGGGGAGACCCAGTACTTC. This gives the protein CASSPGQGETQYF. Filled out from reference TRBV5-1 and TRBJ2-5, the complete variable domain reads KAGVTQTPRYLIKTRGQQVTLSCSPISGHRSVSWYQQTPGQGLQFLFEYFSETQRNKGNFPGRFSGRQFSNSRSEMNVSTLELGDSALYLCASSPGQGETQYFGPGTRLLVL.

This chain connects TRBV10-3 to TRBJ2-1, with TRBD1 as a possible D gene (6 bases). Trimming shortened V by 2 bases and J by 2 bases, and 7 bases separated the two germline ends. The V gene's germline CDR1 is ENHRY and CDR2 SYGVKD. This CDR3 is 14 amino acids long. The CDR3 spells CAISEGDTYNEQFF. CDR3 nucleotides: TGTGCCATCAGTGAGGGGGACACCTACAATGAGCAGTTCTTC.

This clone was seen once. The V and J genes are TRBV6-5 and TRBJ1-3, with D possibly being TRBD1 (6 bases). Trimming shortened V by 2 bases and J by 0 bases, and 8 bases separated the two germline ends. Germline V gene sequence: CDR1 MNHEY, CDR2 SVGAGI. This CDR3 comprises 15 residues. The CDR3 bases are TGTGCCAGCAGTTACGGGACAAGCTCTGGAAACACCATATATTTT. Translation gives CASSYGTSSGNTIYF.

Worth noting for this clone: The sample holds other DNA sequences that translate to the same CDR3. The rearrangement links TRBV27 to TRBJ2-7; the D gene is possibly TRBD1 (6 bases). Trimming took 6 bases from V and 2 from J, leaving 11 bases between them. Germline V gene sequence: CDR1 MNHEY, CDR2 SMNVEV (reference sequence). This CDR3 comprises 13 residues. CDR3 in amino acids: CASSLTGAYEQYF. The DNA of the CDR3 is TGTGCCAGCAGCCTGACAGGAGCCTACGAGCAGTACTTC.